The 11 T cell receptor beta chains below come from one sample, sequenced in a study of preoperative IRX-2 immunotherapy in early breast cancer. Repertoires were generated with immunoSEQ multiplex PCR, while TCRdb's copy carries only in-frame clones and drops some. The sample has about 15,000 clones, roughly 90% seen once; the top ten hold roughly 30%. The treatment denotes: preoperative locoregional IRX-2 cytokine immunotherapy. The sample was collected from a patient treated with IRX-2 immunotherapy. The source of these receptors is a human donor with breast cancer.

CDR3 protein: CASSLSRAETQYF. CDR3 nucleotide sequence: TGTGCCAGCAGTTTATCAAGGGCAGAGACCCAGTACTTC. The chain employs TRBV27 and TRBJ2-5; no definite D call. Germline CDR1 is MNHEY and CDR2 is SMNVEV (reference sequence). This CDR3 region has 13 residues. The V gene lost 0 bases and the J gene lost 4 bases, with 6 bases spanning the gap.

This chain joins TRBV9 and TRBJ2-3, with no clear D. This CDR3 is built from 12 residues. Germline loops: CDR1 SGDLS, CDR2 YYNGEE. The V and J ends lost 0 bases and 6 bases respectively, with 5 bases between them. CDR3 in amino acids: CASSVARDTQYF. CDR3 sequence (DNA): TGTGCCAGCAGCGTAGCTCGTGATACGCAGTATTTT.

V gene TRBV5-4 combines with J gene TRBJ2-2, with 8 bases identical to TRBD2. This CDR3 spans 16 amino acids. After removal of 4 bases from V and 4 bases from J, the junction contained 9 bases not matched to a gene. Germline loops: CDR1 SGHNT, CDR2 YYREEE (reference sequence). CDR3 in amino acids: CASSPPGLGGTGELFF. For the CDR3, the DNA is TGTGCCAGCAGCCCACCGGGACTAGGAGGCACCGGGGAGCTGTTTTTT. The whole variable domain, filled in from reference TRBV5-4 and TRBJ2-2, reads ETGVTQSPTHLIKTRGQQVTLRCSSQSGHNTVSWYQQALGQGPQFIFQYYREEENGRGNFPPRFSGLQFPNYSSELNVNALELDDSALYLCASSPPGLGGTGELFFGEGSRLTVL.

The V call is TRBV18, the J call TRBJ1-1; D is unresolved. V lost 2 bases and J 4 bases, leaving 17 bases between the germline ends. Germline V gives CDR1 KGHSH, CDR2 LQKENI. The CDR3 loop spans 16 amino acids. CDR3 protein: CASSPKDGREGTEAFF. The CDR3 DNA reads TGTGCCAGCTCACCAAAGGACGGACGGGAGGGCACTGAAGCTTTCTTT. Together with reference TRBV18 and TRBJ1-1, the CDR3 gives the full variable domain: NAGVMQNPRHLVRRRGQEARLRCSPMKGHSHVYWYRQLPEEGLKFMVYLQKENIIDESGMPKERFSAEFPKEGPSILRIQQVVRGDSAAYFCASSPKDGREGTEAFFGQGTRLTVV.

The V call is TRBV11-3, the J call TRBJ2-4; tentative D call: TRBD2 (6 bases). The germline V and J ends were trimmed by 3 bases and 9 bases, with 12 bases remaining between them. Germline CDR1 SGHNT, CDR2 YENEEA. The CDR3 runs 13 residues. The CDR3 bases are TGTGCCAGCAGCTTTAGCGGCGAAGGCATTCAGTACTTC. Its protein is CASSFSGEGIQYF.

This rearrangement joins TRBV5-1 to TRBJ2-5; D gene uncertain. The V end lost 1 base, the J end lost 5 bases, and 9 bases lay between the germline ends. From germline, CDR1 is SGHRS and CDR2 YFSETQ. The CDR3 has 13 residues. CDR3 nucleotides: TGCGCCAGCAGCTTGCCAACCAGTGAGACCCAGTACTTC. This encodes CASSLPTSETQYF.

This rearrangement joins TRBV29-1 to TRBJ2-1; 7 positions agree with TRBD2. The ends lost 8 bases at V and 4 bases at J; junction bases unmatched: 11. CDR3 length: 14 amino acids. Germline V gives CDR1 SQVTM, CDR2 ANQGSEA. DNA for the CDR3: TGCAGCTTCCTCGGGCTAGCGGTTTACAATGAGCAGTTCTTC. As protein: CSFLGLAVYNEQFF.

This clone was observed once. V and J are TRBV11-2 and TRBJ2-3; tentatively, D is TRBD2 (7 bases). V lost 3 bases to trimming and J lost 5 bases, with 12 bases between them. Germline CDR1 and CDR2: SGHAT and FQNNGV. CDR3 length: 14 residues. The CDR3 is CASSFMGGQDTQYF. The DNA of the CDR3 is TGTGCCAGCAGCTTCATGGGGGGGCAAGATACGCAGTATTTT. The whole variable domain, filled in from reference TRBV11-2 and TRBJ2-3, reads EAGVAQSPRYKIIEKRQSVAFWCNPISGHATLYWYQQILGQGPKLLIQFQNNGVVDDSQLPKDRFSAERLKGVDSTLKIQPAKLEDSAVYLCASSFMGGQDTQYFGPGTRLTVL.

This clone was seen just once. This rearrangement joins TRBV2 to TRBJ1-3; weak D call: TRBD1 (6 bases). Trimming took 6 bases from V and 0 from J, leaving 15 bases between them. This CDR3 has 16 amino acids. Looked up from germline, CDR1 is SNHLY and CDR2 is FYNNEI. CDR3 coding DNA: TGTGCCAGCAGCTATACAGGGACCCTCTCTGGAAACACCATATATTTT. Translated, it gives CASSYTGTLSGNTIYF.

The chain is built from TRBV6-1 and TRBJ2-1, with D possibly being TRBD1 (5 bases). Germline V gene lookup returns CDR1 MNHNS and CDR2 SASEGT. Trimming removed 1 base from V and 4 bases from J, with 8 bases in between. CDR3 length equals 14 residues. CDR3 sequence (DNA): TGTGCCAGCAGTGAAGTGGCAGGGTACAATGAGCAGTTCTTC. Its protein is CASSEVAGYNEQFF.

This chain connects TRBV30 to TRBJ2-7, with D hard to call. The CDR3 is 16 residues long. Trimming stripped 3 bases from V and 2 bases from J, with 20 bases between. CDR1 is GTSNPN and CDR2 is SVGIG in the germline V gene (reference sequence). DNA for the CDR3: TGTGCCTGGAGAACTCTGGGCCAAACAAGGACCTACGAGCAGTACTTC. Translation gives CAWRTLGQTRTYEQYF.